The text below deals with one TCR beta chain. This record comes from a study of blood T cell repertoires in COVID-19. Profiled with immunoSEQ multiplex PCR; TCRdb holds only in-frame clones, not every one. The table records a few hundred thousand clones, 70% to 90% of them present only once. V lost 2 bases and J lost 10, with 20 bases in between. The length of the CDR3 is 15 residues. The germline CDR1 and CDR2 sequences are LGHDT and YNNKEL (reference sequence). The source material was PBMCs or T cells enriched from blood (not recorded which). J is TRBJ1-2 and V is TRBV3-1 (or the pseudogene TRBV3-2); D is unresolved. The receptor was derived from a woman between 50 and 59 years old who had been exposed to COVID-19. The CDR3 sequence is CASSQTKRGVEDYTF. As DNA, the CDR3 is TGTGCCAGCAGCCAAACCAAACGCGGGGTTGAAGACTACACCTTC.